A selection of T cell receptor beta chains follows, all from one sample in a study of blood T cells in healthy people across ages. TCRdb re-called the 5' RACE reads through MiXCR, storing one row per CDR3 protein. The data contain 500,000 to 700,000 distinct CDR3 sequences, about 30% of them seen just once; the ten biggest clones take up around 14%. Sequencing used blood. The receptors stem from a woman of 80 years or more in good health. Both conserved end residues are part of each CDR3. A D gene is named only where the DNA matches it firmly. The size entry is marked missing in some rows and otherwise reads once, few, many or a size class.

CDR3 length	V gene	clone size	J gene	D gene	CDR3 protein	CDR3 DNA
14	TRBV6-2/TRBV6-3	many	TRBJ2-1	TRBD2	CASSYWGTRDEQFF	TGTGCCAGCAGTTACTGGGGGACTAGAGATGAGCAGTTCTTC
15	TRBV6-2/TRBV6-3	many	TRBJ2-3	TRBD1	CASRTEDRVTDTQYF	TGTGCCAGCAGAACCGAGGACAGGGTCACAGATACGCAGTATTTT
17	TRBV7-9	many	TRBJ2-3	NA	CASSLARGGLSADTQYF	TGTGCCAGCAGCTTAGCGCGAGGAGGCCTTAGTGCAGATACGCAGTATTTT
15	TRBV7-2	NA	TRBJ2-3	TRBD2	CTSSPVAGDTDTQYF	TGTACCAGCAGCCCTGTAGCGGGGGACACAGATACGCAGTATTTT
12	TRBV29-1	NA	TRBJ1-3	NA	CSVSDGGNTIYF	TGCAGCGTTTCAGACGGGGGAAACACCATATATTTT
14	TRBV5-1	NA	TRBJ2-7	NA	CASSLRGRGDEQYF	TGCGCCAGCAGCTTGAGGGGCAGAGGAGACGAGCAGTACTTC
16	TRBV7-2	many	TRBJ1-2	NA	CASSLYRDGRDYGYTF	TGTGCCAGCAGCTTATACCGGGACGGCAGGGACTATGGCTACACCTTC
18	TRBV3-1	NA	TRBJ2-7	TRBD2	CASSQGVAGGARPYEQYF	TGTGCCAGCAGCCAAGGGGTGGCGGGGGGGGCGAGGCCCTACGAGCAGTACTTC
15	TRBV3-1	few	TRBJ1-5	NA	CASSQGGSRGQPQHF	TGTGCCAGCAGCCAAGGTGGCTCGAGAGGCCAGCCCCAGCATTTT
15	TRBV6-2/TRBV6-3	many	TRBJ2-7	TRBD2	CASRRLAGDSYEQYF	TGTGCCAGCAGGCGACTAGCGGGGGATTCCTACGAGCAGTACTTC
17	TRBV4-2	many	TRBJ1-2	TRBD1	CASSSRQGGNINYGYTF	TGTGCCAGCAGCTCCAGACAGGGGGGGAATATTAACTATGGCTACACCTTC
15	TRBV7-3	NA	TRBJ2-5	TRBD2	CASSSGLAGAHEQYF	TGTGCCAGCAGCTCGGGACTAGCGGGGGCTCATGAGCAGTACTTC
16	TRBV5-1	NA	TRBJ2-5	TRBD2	CASSPRTSGNYSEQYF	TGCGCCAGCAGTCCCAGGACTAGCGGGAACTACAGTGAGCAGTACTTC
15	TRBV21-1	many	TRBJ2-5	NA	CASSKGGHLQETQYF	TGTGCCAGCAGCAAAGGAGGACACCTCCAAGAGACCCAGTACTTC
14	TRBV6-2/TRBV6-3	NA	TRBJ1-6	NA	CASSYGSGNSPPHF	TGTGCCAGCAGTTACGGGAGCGGAAATTCACCCCCCCACTTT
16	TRBV5-6	NA	TRBJ1-2	TRBD1	CASSLSPGTGIYGYTF	TGTGCCAGCAGTCTCAGTCCCGGGACAGGGATTTATGGCTACACCTTC